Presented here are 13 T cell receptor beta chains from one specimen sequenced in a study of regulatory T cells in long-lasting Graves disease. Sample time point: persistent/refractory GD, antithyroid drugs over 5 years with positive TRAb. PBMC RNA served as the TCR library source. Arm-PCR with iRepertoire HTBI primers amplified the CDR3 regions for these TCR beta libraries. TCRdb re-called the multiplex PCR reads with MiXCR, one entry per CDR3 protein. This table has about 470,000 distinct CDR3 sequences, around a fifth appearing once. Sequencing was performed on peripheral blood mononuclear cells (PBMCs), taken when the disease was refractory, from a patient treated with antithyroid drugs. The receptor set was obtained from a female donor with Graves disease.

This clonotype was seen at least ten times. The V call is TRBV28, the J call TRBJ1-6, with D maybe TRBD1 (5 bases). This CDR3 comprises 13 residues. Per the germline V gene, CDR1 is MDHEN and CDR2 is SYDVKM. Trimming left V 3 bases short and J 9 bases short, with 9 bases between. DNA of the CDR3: TGTGCCAGCAGTTTTCGGGGGGGTTCACCCCTCCACTTT. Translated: CASSFRGGSPLHF.

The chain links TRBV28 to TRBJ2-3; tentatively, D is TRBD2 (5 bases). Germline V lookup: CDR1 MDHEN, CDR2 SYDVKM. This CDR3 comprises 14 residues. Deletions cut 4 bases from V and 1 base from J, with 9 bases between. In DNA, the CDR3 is TGTGCCAGCAGTTCTCGAGGGCGCACAGATACGCAGTATTTT. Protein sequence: CASSSRGRTDTQYF. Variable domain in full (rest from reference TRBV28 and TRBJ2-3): DVKVTQSSRYLVKRTGEKVFLECVQDMDHENMFWYRQDPGLGLRLIYFSYDVKMKEKGDIPEGYSVSREKKERFSLILESASTNQTSMYLCASSSRGRTDTQYFGPGTRLTVL.

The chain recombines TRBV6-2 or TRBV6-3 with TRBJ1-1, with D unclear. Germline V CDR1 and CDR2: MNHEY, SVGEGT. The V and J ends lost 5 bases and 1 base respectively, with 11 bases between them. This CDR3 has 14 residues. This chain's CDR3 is CASSENPANTEAFF. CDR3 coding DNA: TGTGCCAGCAGTGAAAATCCGGCGAACACTGAAGCTTTCTTT.

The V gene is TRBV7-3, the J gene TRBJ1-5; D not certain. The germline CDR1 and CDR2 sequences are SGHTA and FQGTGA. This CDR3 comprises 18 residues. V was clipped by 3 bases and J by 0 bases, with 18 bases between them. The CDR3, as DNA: TGTGCCAGCAGCTTGGGTGTCGAAGGCGGGAATAGCAATCAGCCCCAGCATTTT. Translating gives CASSLGVEGGNSNQPQHF.

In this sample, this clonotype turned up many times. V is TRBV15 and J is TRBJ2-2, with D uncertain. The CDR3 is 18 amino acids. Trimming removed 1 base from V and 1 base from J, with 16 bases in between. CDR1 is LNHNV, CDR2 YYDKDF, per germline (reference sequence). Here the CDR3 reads CATSRVVAKGRNTGELFF. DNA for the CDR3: TGTGCCACCAGCAGAGTGGTAGCAAAAGGACGGAACACCGGGGAGCTGTTTTTT.

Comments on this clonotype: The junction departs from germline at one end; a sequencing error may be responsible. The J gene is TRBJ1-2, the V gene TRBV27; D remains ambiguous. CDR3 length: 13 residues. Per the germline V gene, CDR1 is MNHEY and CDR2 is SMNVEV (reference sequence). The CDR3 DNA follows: TGTGCCCGCAGTTTATCGCGGAACTATGGCTACACCTTC. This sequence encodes CARSLSRNYGYTF.

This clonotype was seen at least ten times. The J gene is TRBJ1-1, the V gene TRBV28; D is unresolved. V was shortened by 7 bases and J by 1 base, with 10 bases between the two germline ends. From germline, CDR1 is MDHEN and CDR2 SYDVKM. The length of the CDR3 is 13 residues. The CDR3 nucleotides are TGTGCCAGCATTAACACGGAGAACACTGAAGCTTTCTTT. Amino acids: CASINTENTEAFF.

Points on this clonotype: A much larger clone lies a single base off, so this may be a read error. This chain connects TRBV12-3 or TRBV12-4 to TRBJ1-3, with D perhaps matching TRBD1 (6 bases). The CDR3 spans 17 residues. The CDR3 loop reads CASSSHLQGSSGTTIYF. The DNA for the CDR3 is TGTGCCAGCAGTTCTCATTTGCAGGGGAGCTCTGGAACCACCATATATTTT.

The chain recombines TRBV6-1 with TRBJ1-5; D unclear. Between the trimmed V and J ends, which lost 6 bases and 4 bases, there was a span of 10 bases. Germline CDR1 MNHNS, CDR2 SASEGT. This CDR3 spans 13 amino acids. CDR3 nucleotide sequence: TGTGCCAGCAGCCAGACGGAGAATCAGCCCCAGCATTTT. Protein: CASSQTENQPQHF.

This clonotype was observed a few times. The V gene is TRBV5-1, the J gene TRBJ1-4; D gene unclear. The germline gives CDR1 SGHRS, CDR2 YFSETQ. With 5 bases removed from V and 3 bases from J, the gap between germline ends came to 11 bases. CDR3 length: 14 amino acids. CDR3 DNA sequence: TGCGCCAGCAGTTTGTCGGCAGCTAATGAAAAACTGTTTTTT. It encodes CASSLSAANEKLFF.

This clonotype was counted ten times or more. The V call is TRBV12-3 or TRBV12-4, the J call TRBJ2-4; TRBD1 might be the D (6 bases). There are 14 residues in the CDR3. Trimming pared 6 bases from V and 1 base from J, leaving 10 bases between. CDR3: CASSPQGAKNIQYF. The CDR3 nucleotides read TGTGCCAGCAGCCCCCAGGGGGCCAAAAACATTCAGTACTTC.

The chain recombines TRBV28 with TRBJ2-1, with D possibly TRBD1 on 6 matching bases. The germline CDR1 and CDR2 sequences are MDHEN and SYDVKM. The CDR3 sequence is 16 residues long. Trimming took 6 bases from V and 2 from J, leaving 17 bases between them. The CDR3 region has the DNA TGTGCCAGCAGGTTCGGGACAACCGTACCCTACAATGAGCAGTTCTTC. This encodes CASRFGTTVPYNEQFF.

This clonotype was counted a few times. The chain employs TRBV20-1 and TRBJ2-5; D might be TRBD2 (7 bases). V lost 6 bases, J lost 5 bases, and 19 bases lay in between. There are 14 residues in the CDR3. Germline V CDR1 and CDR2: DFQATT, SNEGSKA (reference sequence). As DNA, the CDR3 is TGCAGTGCCCCGAGAGGGGGGGGCCGGGAGACCCAGTACTTC. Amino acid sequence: CSAPRGGGRETQYF.